These 13 T cell receptor beta chains originate from one sample sequenced in a study of blood T cells in healthy people across ages. Through a sample-barcoded 5' primer and a J-beta primer mix, a second PCR was run for roughly 6 to 11 cycles. Using its own MiXCR run on the 5' RACE reads, TCRdb lists one record per CDR3 protein. Of 450,000 to 650,000 distinct CDR3 sequences in the sample, less than 25% were seen once. This same sample was also taken into another study, of T cells of mothers and their children.

The sample taken for sequencing was blood. Receptor source: a boy aged 5-17 years in good health.

This clonotype was recorded a few times. For the CDR3, the DNA is TGCGCCAGCAGCCAAGATCAGACACACTACAATGAGCAGTTCTTC. Residues: CASSQDQTHYNEQFF. This chain connects TRBV4-3 to TRBJ2-1; no definite D call. Trimming cost V 0 bases and J 3 bases, with 9 bases left between them. The CDR3 has 15 amino acids. The germline CDR1 and CDR2 sequences are LGHNA and YSLEER.

V is TRBV6-5 and J is TRBJ2-1, with TRBD1 as a possible D gene (5 bases). Trimming removed 7 bases from V and 8 bases from J, with 21 bases in between. Germline V gives CDR1 MNHEY, CDR2 SVGAGI. CDR3 length: 15 residues. CDR3 in DNA: TGTGCCAGCAACCGACGGGCAGGGTGGTTCGATGAGCAGTTCTTC. As protein: CASNRRAGWFDEQFF.

The chain recombines TRBV5-1 with TRBJ1-5, with TRBD1 matching over 8 bases. CDR3 length: 15 amino acids. V dropped 4 bases and J dropped 6; count of bases not matched to a gene: 9. Germline CDR1 and CDR2: SGHRS and YFSETQ. The CDR3 nucleotides read TGCGCCAGCAGCCCGAGGACAGGGAACGGTCAGCCCCAGCATTTT. Its translation is CASSPRTGNGQPQHF.

This clonotype has a handful of counts. The chain has TRBV2 and TRBJ1-1; 9 nucleotides line up with TRBD1. The CDR3 is 17 residues long. V lost 2 bases to trimming and J lost 0 bases; unmatched junction nucleotides: 7. Germline CDR1 SNHLY, CDR2 FYNNEI. In DNA, the CDR3 is TGTGCCAGCAGTGAACAGGGGACAGGGAACATGAACACTGAAGCTTTCTTT. Protein: CASSEQGTGNMNTEAFF.

The J gene is TRBJ2-5, the V gene TRBV20-1; D may be TRBD2 (6 bases). Judging by the DNA end, TRBJ2-1 fits better; the J call may be wrong. The V gene's germline CDR1 is DFQATT and CDR2 SNEGSKA (reference sequence). The CDR3 extends over 14 amino acids. The CDR3 DNA reads TGCAGTGCTAGAGCTCCGGGCGGGAACAATGAGCAGTTCTTC. Translation: CSARAPGGNNEQFF.

J is TRBJ2-3 and V is TRBV4-1; 7 nucleotides agree with TRBD2. This CDR3 contains 16 residues. After removal of 6 bases from V and 5 bases from J, the junction contained 14 bases not matched to a gene. Germline CDR1 is MGHRA and CDR2 is YSYEKL. CDR3 in DNA: TGCGCCAGCAGTCCGCACGGCGGGAGTGGGAAAGATACGCAGTATTTT. It codes for CASSPHGGSGKDTQYF.

The chain joins TRBV7-8 to TRBJ2-5; D not resolved. The CDR3 consists of 14 residues. Germline V gene data show CDR1 as SGHVS and CDR2 as FQNEAQ. V was trimmed by 5 bases and J by 0 bases, leaving 10 bases between them. The CDR3 here is CASSGEPDQETQYF. The DNA for the CDR3 is TGTGCCAGCAGCGGTGAACCCGACCAAGAGACCCAGTACTTC.

The gene calls are TRBV25-1 and TRBJ2-5; D is possibly TRBD1 or TRBD2 (5 bases each). The assigned J gene may be wrong: the sequence end matches TRBJ2-7 better. This CDR3 region has 13 residues. Germline V CDR1 and CDR2: MGHDK, SYGVNS. CDR3 nucleotides: TGTGCCAGCAGGGGGGTAGGGGACTACGAGCAGTACTTC. This codes for CASRGVGDYEQYF.

The chain uses TRBV4-3 and TRBJ2-3; no definite D call. This CDR3 region has 11 residues. Trimming left V 4 bases short and J 5 bases short, with 4 bases between. Germline CDR1 reads LGHNA; CDR2 reads YSLEER. The chain's CDR3 is CASSRGDTQYF. Here the CDR3 DNA reads TGCGCCAGCAGCCGAGGAGATACGCAGTATTTT.

This sequence joins TRBV6-5 and TRBJ2-2; 8 positions match TRBD1. CDR3 length: 17 residues. Looked up from germline, CDR1 is MNHEY and CDR2 is SVGAGI. The V gene end was trimmed by 2 bases and the J gene end by 4 bases; junction bases not matched to a gene: 9. The CDR3 protein is CASSYPRGQGSTGELFF. The CDR3 region has the DNA TGTGCCAGCAGTTACCCGAGAGGACAGGGTTCCACCGGGGAGCTGTTTTTT.

This clonotype has a handful of counts. The genes are TRBV7-8 and TRBJ1-4; 7 bases fit TRBD1. This CDR3 region has 14 residues. V shed 5 bases, J shed 3 bases, and the junction held 3 bases outside the gene matches. Germline CDR1 is SGHVS and CDR2 is FQNEAQ. CDR3: CASSLTGANEKLFF. As DNA, the CDR3 is TGTGCCAGCAGCCTAACAGGGGCTAATGAAAAACTGTTTTTT.

This clonotype was observed a few times. The CDR3 here is CASSLLRPMSATNEKLFF. The DNA of the CDR3 is TGTGCCAGCAGCCTCCTCCGCCCTATGAGTGCAACTAATGAAAAACTGTTTTTT. The chain carries TRBV6-5 and TRBJ1-4, with unresolved D. Germline V gives CDR1 MNHEY, CDR2 SVGAGI. V lost 6 bases and J lost 0, with 20 bases in between. The CDR3 contains 18 residues.

This clonotype was found a few times. The chain is built from TRBV30 and TRBJ2-3; D is uncertain. CDR3 size: 13 residues. Germline V gives CDR1 GTSNPN, CDR2 SVGIG (reference sequence). V was clipped by 0 bases and J by 2 bases, with 6 bases between them. CDR3 coding DNA: TGTGCCTGGAGTGTACCAGCCACAGATACGCAGTATTTT. Translation gives CAWSVPATDTQYF.